This entry is about one T cell receptor (beta chain). This record belongs to a study of control samples from healthy donors and cancer patients. TCRdb's table, derived via immunoSEQ multiplex PCR, lists solely in-frame clones and lacks some. In the table there are under 200,000 clones, around 94% of which are singletons. The germline gives CDR1 SGHAT, CDR2 FQNNGV. The CDR3 runs to 15 residues. The V gene lost 7 bases and the J gene lost 8 bases, with 23 bases spanning the gap. The clonotype originates from a man aged 55 to 70 with colorectal cancer. The sequenced material came from PBMCs. The V gene is TRBV11-2, the J gene TRBJ1-1, with a weak D call TRBD1 (5 bases). The CDR3 sequence is CASNGGEGAFKEAFF. As DNA, the CDR3 is TGTGCCAGCAATGGGGGGGAGGGAGCGTTTAAAGAAGCTTTCTTT.